What follows is one T cell receptor (beta chain) and its context. Its antigen is not known. This sample was taken from a study of metastatic and nonmetastatic thyroid tumors. The study's findings and limits: It was reported that TCR beta diversity was significantly higher in malignant thyroid tumors than benign nodules, in blood and tumor.

The CDR3 covers 16 residues. Trimming shortened V by 3 bases and J by 1 base, and 14 bases separated the two germline ends. Germline V gives CDR1 MNHNS, CDR2 SASEGT. Patients were all untreated before their thyroid surgery. Authors' data handling: CDR3 was compared across clinicopathological groups, and the resulting differences were used to build a distant-metastasis classifier for papillary thyroid cancer. With MiXCR, TCRdb reprocessed the PCR reads. The V and J calls were not made by the authors but by TCRdb's processing. This repertoire shows approximately 21,000 clones, around 16% found once; its top ten account for about 21%.

The rearrangement uses TRBV6-1 and TRBJ2-3; tentative D call: TRBD2 (6 bases). The clonotype comes from a male donor with papillary thyroid cancer or a benign thyroid nodule (not recorded which). Some clones in this sample may be carry-over from other donors' samples. Sequencing input: blood. Written as DNA, the CDR3 is TGTGCCAGCAGTGATAGGGACTTCAGGGGCACAGATACGCAGTATTTT. Translated: CASSDRDFRGTDTQYF.